This T cell receptor (beta chain) stems from a study of T cells after yellow fever vaccination. This clonotype was seen ten or more times. Trimming removed 1 base from V and 4 bases from J; junction bases left unmatched: 16. This CDR3 contains 19 residues. The germline V gene encodes CDR1 MNHEY and CDR2 SMNVEV (reference sequence). TCRdb re-derived calls from the 5' RACE reads in MiXCR, one entry per CDR3 protein. Among 100,000 to 150,000 distinct CDR3 sequences, around 6.7% were seen once, and the ten largest hold approximately 3%. This specimen consisted of CD4+ T cells sorted from PBMCs, obtained approximately 40 days after the first yellow fever vaccination. This TCR was sampled from a man aged 18 to 30 who received the YFV17D yellow fever vaccine. The chain uses TRBV27 and TRBJ2-3, with 8 positions matching TRBD1. The CDR3 reads CASSLWSARGQVISDTQYF. The CDR3 DNA sequence: TGTGCCAGCAGTTTATGGTCGGCTCGGGGACAGGTTATTTCAGATACGCAGTATTTT.